Listed below are T cell receptor beta chains from one sample, sequenced in a study of blood T cell repertoires in COVID-19. The method was immunoSEQ multiplex PCR; TCRdb's version includes in-frame clones alone and lacks a portion of them. The sample has roughly 300,000 clones, about 90% seen once; the top ten hold approximately 5%. The source material was PBMCs or T cells enriched from blood (not recorded which). The receptors here all came from a woman aged 30 to 39 who had recovered from COVID-19. Each CDR3 is given with its conserved first and last residue. Fields, in order: CDR3 length, clone size, V gene, D gene, J gene, CDR3 DNA, CDR3 protein. A D gene is named only where the DNA matches it firmly. Size tells how often a clone was seen (once, few, many) or the class of an expanded clone, and some rows leave it out.

13	-	TRBV6-1	-	TRBJ1-5	TGTGCCAGCAGTGATGGAGGGGTCGGACCCCAGCATTTT	CASSDGGVGPQHF
17	-	TRBV7-9	TRBD1	TRBJ2-1	TGTGCCAGCAGCTTAGTTGGGGGGACAGGGGTTAACGATGAGCAGTTCTTC	CASSLVGGTGVNDEQFF
17	-	TRBV12-5	-	TRBJ1-1	TGTGCTAGTGGTTTGGTACAGGGCCGCCGGTTGAGTACTGAAGCTTTCTTT	CASGLVQGRRLSTEAFF
9	-	TRBV2	-	TRBJ1-2	TGTGCCATCCAGACAGGCTACACCTTC	CAIQTGYTF
15	-	TRBV30	-	TRBJ1-5	TGTGCCTGGAGTGTGGGGCAACGGAGCAATCAGCCCCAGCATTTT	CAWSVGQRSNQPQHF
15	-	TRBV4-3	-	TRBJ1-4	TGCGCCAGCAGCCCAACAGGGATGGCTAATGAAAAACTGTTTTTT	CASSPTGMANEKLFF
18	-	TRBV21-1	-	TRBJ1-6	TGTGCCAGCAGCCCCCAATCCCGACACAACAGATTTGTATCACCCCTCCACTTT	CASSPQSRHNRFVSPLHF
13	once	TRBV3-1/TRBV3-2	-	TRBJ1-2	TGTGCCAGCAGCCTATCCAACAGATATGGCTACACCTTC	CASSLSNRYGYTF
13	-	TRBV14	-	TRBJ1-5	TGTGCCAGCCTCAGGGGCGCGGGTCAGCCCCAGCATTTT	CASLRGAGQPQHF
15	-	TRBV7-2	-	TRBJ2-2	TGTGCCAGCAGCGCCGTGGTTGCGGGCACCGGGGAGCTGTTTTTT	CASSAVVAGTGELFF
14	-	TRBV5-5	-	TRBJ2-2	TGTGCCAGCAGCCTACAGGGAAACACCGGGGAGCTGTTTTTT	CASSLQGNTGELFF
13	-	TRBV30	-	TRBJ1-1	TGTGCCTGCTCCAGTGGTCCGAACACTGAAGCTTTCTTT	CACSSGPNTEAFF
13	-	TRBV25-1	-	TRBJ1-1	TGTGCCAGCACCCCCGGCGCGGCGGTTGAAGCTTTCTTT	CASTPGAAVEAFF
14	-	TRBV19	TRBD1	TRBJ1-5	TGTGCCAGCAAGACAGGGGGAGGCAATCAGCCCCAGCATTTT	CASKTGGGNQPQHF
14	-	TRBV6-2/TRBV6-3	-	TRBJ2-5	TGTGCCAGCAGCCAGCCCGGGGGGCCGGAGACCCAGTACTTC	CASSQPGGPETQYF
15	-	TRBV7-9	-	TRBJ1-2	TGTGCCAGCAGCTTAGAAGCCCAGGCTAACTATGGCTACACCTTC	CASSLEAQANYGYTF
17	-	TRBV11-2	-	TRBJ2-5	TGTGCCAGCAGCTTAGTTCACTCCCCCTATAGTATACTGACCCAGTACTTC	CASSLVHSPYSILTQYF
18	-	TRBV9	TRBD2	TRBJ2-2	TGTGCCAGCAGCGTAGAAGTAGCGGGGGGGCCAGGCACCGGGGAGCTGTTTTTT	CASSVEVAGGPGTGELFF
13	-	TRBV19	-	TRBJ1-1	TGTGCCAGTAGTACAACACTGAACACTGAAGCTTTCTTT	CASSTTLNTEAFF
13	once	TRBV7-3	-	TRBJ1-1	TGTGCCAGCAGCTCCGGAGCGAACACTGAAGCTTTCTTT	CASSSGANTEAFF
15	-	TRBV5-5	-	TRBJ1-5	TGTGCCAGCAGGTGGAGGTGGGACATTAATCAGCCCCAGCATTTT	CASRWRWDINQPQHF
16	-	TRBV7-9	TRBD1	TRBJ2-5	TGTGCCAGCAGCTCTGCTGGACAGGGCCCCCACGAGACCCAGTACTTC	CASSSAGQGPHETQYF
16	few	TRBV5-1	TRBD1	TRBJ2-2	TGCGCCAGCAGCTTAGAGCCGGGACAGCACACCGGGGAGCTGTTTTTT	CASSLEPGQHTGELFF
13	-	TRBV7-3	-	TRBJ1-6	TGTGCCAGCAGCCCCCGGGATAATTCACCCCTCCACTTT	CASSPRDNSPLHF
15	-	TRBV20-1	TRBD1	TRBJ1-4	TGCAGTGCTAGTGCGACAGGGGGCAGGAATGAAAAACTGTTTTTT	CSASATGGRNEKLFF
15	-	TRBV27	TRBD2	TRBJ2-1	TGTGCCAGCAGTTTACTAGCGGGAGCTGACAATGAGCAGTTCTTC	CASSLLAGADNEQFF
15	-	TRBV9	-	TRBJ1-1	TGTGCCAGCAGCTCCCGACGGGGAGTAGACACTGAAGCTTTCTTT	CASSSRRGVDTEAFF